This paragraph reports one T cell receptor beta chain. This specimen belongs to a study of blood T cell repertoires in COVID-19. V lost 5 bases and J lost 5; bases outside the gene matches: 12. Per the germline V gene, CDR1 is SGHTA and CDR2 is FQGNSA. The CDR3 is 17 residues long. Clones were sequenced by immunoSEQ multiplex PCR, and TCRdb holds only the in-frame ones, with some missing. The table has nearly 25,000 clones, roughly nine tenths seen once. The chain is built from TRBV7-2 and TRBJ2-1; 10 bases map to TRBD2. This receptor was identified in a man aged 65 to 85 with acute or convalescent COVID-19. Material for sequencing was peripheral blood. The CDR3 region has the DNA TGTGCCAGCAGCAGCCAAAGCGGGAGGGCCGTCAACAATGAGCAGTTCTTC. It specifies CASSSQSGRAVNNEQFF.